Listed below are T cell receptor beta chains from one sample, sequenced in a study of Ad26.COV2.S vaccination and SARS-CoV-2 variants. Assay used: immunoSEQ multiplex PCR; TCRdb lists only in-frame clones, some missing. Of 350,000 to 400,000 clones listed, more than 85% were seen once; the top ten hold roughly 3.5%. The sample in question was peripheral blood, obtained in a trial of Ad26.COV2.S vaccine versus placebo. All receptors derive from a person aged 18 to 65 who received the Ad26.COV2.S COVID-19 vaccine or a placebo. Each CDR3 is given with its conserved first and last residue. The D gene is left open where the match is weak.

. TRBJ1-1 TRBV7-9 TGTGCCAGCAGCTTAGCAGGGCCCATGAACACTGAAGCTTTCTTT CASSLAGPMNTEAFF
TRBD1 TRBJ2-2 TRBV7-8 TGTGCCAGCAGCTTACGGGTCACGGCAGGGGGATATAGGACCGGGGAGCTGTTTTTT CASSLRVTAGGYRTGELFF
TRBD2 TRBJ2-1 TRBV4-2 TGTGCCAGCAGCCAAGATTTTGGGGGGGGGATTCTCAATGAGCAGTTCTTC CASSQDFGGGILNEQFF
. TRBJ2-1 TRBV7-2 TGTGCCAGCAGCTTAGGTCGGGACTATGAGCAGTTCTTC CASSLGRDYEQFF
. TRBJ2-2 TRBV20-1 TGCAGTGCTAGTATAGGGCCCGGGGAGCTGTTTTTT CSASIGPGELFF
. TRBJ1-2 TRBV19 TGTGCCAGTAGTCACCGGGAGACCCTAAGAGTGGGGGGAACCCTCTTC CASSHRETLRVGGTLF
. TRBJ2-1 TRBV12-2 TGTGCAAGTCGCTTAGGGCGATCGGGTCCTAGGGGACTAGCGGGGAGGAATGAGCAGTTCTTC CASRLGRSGPRGLAGRNEQFF
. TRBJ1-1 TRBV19 TGTGCCAGTAGTATAACCGATTTGGGAACTGAAGCTTTCTTT CASSITDLGTEAFF
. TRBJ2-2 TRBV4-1 TGCGCCAGCAGCCAAGAACCCCAGGGCACCGGGGAGCTGTTTTTT CASSQEPQGTGELFF
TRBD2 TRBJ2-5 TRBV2 TGTGCCAGCGTGGAGCGGGGGCAAGAGACCCAGTACTTC CASVERGQETQYF
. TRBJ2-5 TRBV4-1 TGCGCCAGCAGCCAGAAAAGGACTGTCCGAGAGACCCAGTACTTC CASSQKRTVRETQYF
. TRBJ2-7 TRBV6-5 TGTGCCAGCAGTTACGACACCGGGACCGGGGGCTACGAGCAGTACTTC CASSYDTGTGGYEQYF
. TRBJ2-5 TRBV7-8 TGTGCCAGCAGCTCTGAGGAGACCCAGTACTTC CASSSEETQYF
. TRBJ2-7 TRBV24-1 TGTGCCACCAGTGATTTGACGGGACACCCCTACGAGCAGTACTTC CATSDLTGHPYEQYF